This T cell receptor beta chain was observed in a study of T cell responses to AZD1222 COVID-19 vaccine. V shed 4 bases and J 6 bases; nucleotides not matched to a gene: 8. The CDR3 runs to 15 residues. The germline CDR1 and CDR2 sequences are LGHNA and YSLEER. Remarks on this clone: The antigen is undetermined.

Clones were read by immunoSEQ multiplex PCR, and TCRdb kept only the in-frame ones, dropping some. This table has about 140,000 clones, around 92% appearing once. Study outcomes and limitations: Across the whole spike, CD4 TCRs peaked at regions 160-218 and 743-854. Nearly half of unique spike-specific TCRs reportedly avoided B.1.351 and B.1.1.7 mutated regions. Compared with day 0, the breadth and depth of the Spike-specific TCR repertoire rose significantly after two doses of AZD1222. The donor cohort was predominantly white British with a female majority, and clonal diversity may have been underestimated.

The origin of this receptor is an adult in good health. The chain joins TRBV4-3 to TRBJ1-2; TRBD1 aligns across 10 bases. This material consisted of peripheral blood, taken on day 0 of AZD1222 vaccination. CDR3 residues: CASSRTSGTGDGYTF. Here the CDR3 DNA reads TGCGCCAGCAGCCGTACGTCCGGGACAGGGGATGGCTACACCTTC.